What follows is one T cell receptor (beta chain) and its context. Antigen specificity is unknown. The data derive from a study of cytomegalovirus exposure and HLA in healthy donors. Study results and limitations: Testing in vitro showed a few CMV-associated chains specific for CMV antigens.

The PCR contained 60 Vbeta and 13 Jbeta primers. This table comes from immunoSEQ multiplex PCR, and its TCRdb copy is limited to in-frame clones, with some not included. The table includes around 79,000 clones, around 72% detected once. This CDR3 region has 15 residues. The germline V gene encodes CDR1 SQVTM and CDR2 ANQGSEA. V shed 7 bases, J shed 7 bases, and the junction held 13 bases outside the gene matches. The chain joins TRBV29-1 to TRBJ2-1; 10 nucleotides line up with TRBD2. Input material: PBMCs. The TCR originated in a woman aged 35 to 49 in good health and CMV-seropositive. DNA of the CDR3: TGCAGCGGGGGCGAAGCGGGAGGGCCGCGGAATGAGCAGTTCTTC. Protein sequence: CSGGEAGGPRNEQFF.